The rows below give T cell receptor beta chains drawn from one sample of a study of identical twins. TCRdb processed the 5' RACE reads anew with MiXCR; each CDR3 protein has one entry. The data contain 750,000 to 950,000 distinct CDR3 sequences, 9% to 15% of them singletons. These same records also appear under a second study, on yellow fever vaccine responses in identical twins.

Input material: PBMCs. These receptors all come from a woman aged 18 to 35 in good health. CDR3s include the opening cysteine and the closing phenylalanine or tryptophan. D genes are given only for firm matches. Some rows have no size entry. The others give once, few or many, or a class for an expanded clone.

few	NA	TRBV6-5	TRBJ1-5	TGTGCCAGCAGTTACTCGTGGCGTAGCAATCAGCCCCAGCATTTT	CASSYSWRSNQPQHF
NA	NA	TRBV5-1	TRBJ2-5	TGCGCCAGCAGCTTGGCGGTTGGTTTCGTTACAGGGACCAGCCAAGAGACCCAGTACTTC	CASSLAVGFVTGTSQETQYF
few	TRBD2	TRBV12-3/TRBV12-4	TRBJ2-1	TGTGCCAGCAGCGGAGGACTAGCGGGGATATACAATGAGCAGTTCTTC	CASSGGLAGIYNEQFF
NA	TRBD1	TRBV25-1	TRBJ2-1	TGTGCCAGCAGTGACGGGACAGTCATCAAGGGGCAGTTCTTC	CASSDGTVIKGQFF
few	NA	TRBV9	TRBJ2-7	TGTGCCAGCAGCGTAGAACCGAGGGGGAGTTACGAGCAGTACTTC	CASSVEPRGSYEQYF
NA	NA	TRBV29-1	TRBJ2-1	TGCAGCGTTGGGGTTTTTAGGAATGAGCAGTTCTTC	CSVGVFRNEQFF
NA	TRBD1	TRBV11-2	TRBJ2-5	TGTGCCAGCAGCCCGAACAGGGGTTGGGATGAGACCCAGTACTTC	CASSPNRGWDETQYF
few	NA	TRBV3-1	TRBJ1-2	TGTGCCAGCAGCCAAGAATCCGGAACAGGTTATGGCTACACCTTC	CASSQESGTGYGYTF
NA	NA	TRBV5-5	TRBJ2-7	TGTGCCAGCAGCCTCGTCGCCATCTACGAGCAGTACTTC	CASSLVAIYEQYF
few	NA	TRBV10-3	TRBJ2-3	TGTGCCATCAGTACACTCGAGGACAACATCTTAACAGATACGCAGTATTTT	CAISTLEDNILTDTQYF
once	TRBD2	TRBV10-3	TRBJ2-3	TGTGCCATCAGTGGGGAGACTAGCGGGACTAGCACAGATACGCAGTATTTT	CAISGETSGTSTDTQYF
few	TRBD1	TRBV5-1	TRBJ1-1	TGCGCCAGCAGCCAAGTACAGGGGGAAAAAGAAGCTTTCTTT	CASSQVQGEKEAFF
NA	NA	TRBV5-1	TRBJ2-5	TGCGCCAGCAGGAGGACAGCCGAAGAGACCCAGTACTTC	CASRRTAEETQYF
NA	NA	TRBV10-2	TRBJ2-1	TGCGCCAGCAGTGAGTTGCCAGGGGACTACAATGAGCAGTTCTTC	CASSELPGDYNEQFF
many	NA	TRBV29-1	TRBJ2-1	TGCAGCTCAGGGGTGGGACTTAGCTCCTACAATGAGCAGTTCTTC	CSSGVGLSSYNEQFF
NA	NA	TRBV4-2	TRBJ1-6	TGTGCCAGCAGCGGGGCGGCAGGGGATAATTCACCCCTCCACTTT	CASSGAAGDNSPLHF
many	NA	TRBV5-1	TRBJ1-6	TGCGCCAGCAGCTTTTACGGTGATTCACCCCTCCACTTT	CASSFYGDSPLHF
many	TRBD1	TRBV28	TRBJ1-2	TGTGCCAGCAGTTACCGGACAGGATATGGCTACACCTTC	CASSYRTGYGYTF
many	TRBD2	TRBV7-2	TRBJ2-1	TGTGCCAGCAGCTTATTGGGGGGGGACGACAATGAGCAGTTCTTC	CASSLLGGDDNEQFF
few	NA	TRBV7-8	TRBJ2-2	TGTGCCAGCAGCTTAGCGAGGGAGACCGGGGAGCTGTTTTTT	CASSLARETGELFF
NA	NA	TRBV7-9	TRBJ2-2	TGTGCCCCCGGGGAGCAGGGCGGCACCGGGGAGCTGTTTTTT	CAPGEQGGTGELFF
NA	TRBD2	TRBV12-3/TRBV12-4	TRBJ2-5	TGTGCCAGCAGTAACTGGGGACTACAAGAGACCCAGTACTTC	CASSNWGLQETQYF
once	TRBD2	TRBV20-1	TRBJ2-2	TGCAGTGCTAGTTCCTGGGGTAGCGGGGTAACCGGGGAGCTGTTTTTT	CSASSWGSGVTGELFF
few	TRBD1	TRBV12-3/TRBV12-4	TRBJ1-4	TGTGCCAGCAGTGGACAGGGCATTGGAGAAAAACTGTTTTTT	CASSGQGIGEKLFF
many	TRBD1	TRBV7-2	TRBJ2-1	TGTGCCAGCAGCTCCGGGACAGGGGCCTACAATGAGCAGTTCTTC	CASSSGTGAYNEQFF
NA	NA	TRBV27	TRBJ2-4	TGTGCCAGCAGTCCAACAGGGTCCCGGAACATTCAGTACTTC	CASSPTGSRNIQYF